A selection of T cell receptor beta chains follows, all from one sample in a study of T cell repertoires in cytomegalovirus infection. TCRdb re-called the reads with MiXCR, one entry per CDR3 protein. The sample contains more than 500,000 distinct CDR3 sequences, approximately 15% of which appear only once. Sequenced sample: CD8+ T cells from PBMCs. All receptors come from a human donor in good health (CMV status not recorded). Some clones in this sample may be carry-over from other donors' samples. CDR3s include the opening cysteine and the closing phenylalanine or tryptophan. Fields, in order: clone size, J gene, CDR3 length, D gene, V gene, CDR3 protein, CDR3 DNA. A D gene is named only where the DNA matches it firmly. Clone size is shown for a subset of rows, as once, few, many or a class of expanded clone.

>-|TRBJ1-6|15|-|TRBV6-1
CASSEDRGPLIPLHF
TGTGCCAGCAGTGAAGATCGGGGCCCCCTTATCCCCCTCCACTTT
>-|TRBJ2-7|15|-|TRBV13
CASSLGVSGHYEQYF
TGTGCCAGCAGCTTAGGCGTATCGGGCCACTACGAGCAGTACTTC
>-|TRBJ2-7|15|-|TRBV9
CASSVVEGGNYEQYF
TGTGCCAGCAGCGTAGTTGAGGGGGGAAATTACGAGCAGTACTTC
>-|TRBJ2-6|16|-|TRBV4-2
CASSQAKASGANVLTF
TGTGCCAGCAGCCAAGCTAAAGCCTCTGGGGCCAACGTCCTGACTTTC
>-|TRBJ2-2|17|TRBD2|TRBV19
CASSIRSEGLKTGELFF
TGTGCCAGTAGTATCCGAAGCGAGGGACTAAAGACCGGGGAGCTGTTTTTT
>few|TRBJ1-1|14|-|TRBV20-1
CSARDRYSNTEAFF
TGCAGTGCTAGGGACCGGTACAGTAACACTGAAGCTTTCTTT
>many|TRBJ2-7|15|TRBD2|TRBV7-2
CASSSRTSGAYEQYF
TGTGCCAGCAGCTCGAGGACTAGCGGAGCCTACGAGCAGTACTTC
>-|TRBJ2-1|13|-|TRBV10-3
CAISESKVKEQFF
TGTGCCATCAGTGAGTCGAAGGTAAAGGAGCAGTTCTTC
>few|TRBJ2-7|16|-|TRBV19
CASSFAPGPPPWEQYF
TGTGCCAGTAGTTTTGCCCCAGGACCACCTCCGTGGGAGCAGTACTTC
>-|TRBJ1-4|14|TRBD1|TRBV27
CASSSTGANEKLFF
TGTGCCAGCAGTTCGACAGGGGCTAATGAAAAACTGTTTTTT
>few|TRBJ1-5|16|-|TRBV4-1
CASSQDEGSWGQPQHF
TGCGCCAGCAGCCAAGATGAAGGGTCCTGGGGTCAGCCCCAGCATTTT
>-|TRBJ1-1|15|-|TRBV9
CASSVAGGGGTEAFF
TGTGCCAGCAGCGTAGCTGGCGGGGGAGGGACTGAAGCTTTCTTT
>many|TRBJ2-7|15|-|TRBV6-6
CASSYYEGRVDEQYF
TGTGCCAGCAGTTATTACGAGGGGAGAGTAGACGAGCAGTACTTC
>many|TRBJ1-1|14|TRBD1|TRBV27
CASGTGLANTEAFF
TGTGCCAGCGGGACAGGACTTGCGAACACTGAAGCTTTCTTT
>few|TRBJ1-4|13|-|TRBV15
CATSGPVNEKLFF
TGTGCCACCAGCGGACCTGTAAATGAAAAACTGTTTTTT
>few|TRBJ1-4|14|-|TRBV28
CASSLWGRREKLFF
TGTGCCAGCAGTTTATGGGGGAGAAGGGAAAAACTGTTTTTT
>few|TRBJ1-2|12|-|TRBV5-4
CASTSGGKGYTF
TGTGCCAGCACTTCCGGGGGGAAGGGCTACACCTTC
>-|TRBJ2-7|16|TRBD1|TRBV27
CASSLGTVERGYEQYF
TGTGCCAGCAGTTTAGGGACAGTAGAGAGGGGGTACGAGCAGTACTTC
>many|TRBJ2-1|15|TRBD2|TRBV7-9
CASRILAGGRNEQFF
TGTGCCAGCAGAATCCTAGCGGGAGGTAGGAATGAGCAGTTCTTC
>-|TRBJ1-5|15|TRBD1|TRBV6-1
CASNPDRGVNQPQHF
TGTGCCAGCAATCCTGACAGGGGGGTGAATCAGCCCCAGCATTTT
>-|TRBJ2-2|21|TRBD2|TRBV9
CASSVDSQGLAGAPNTGELFF
TGTGCCAGCAGCGTAGATTCCCAAGGACTAGCGGGGGCCCCCAACACCGGGGAGCTGTTTTTT
>-|TRBJ2-1|15|-|TRBV25-1
CASSDRGISLNEQFF
TGTGCCAGCAGTGATCGCGGGATCTCTCTCAATGAGCAGTTCTTC
>few|TRBJ2-7|14|-|TRBV20-1
CSARDQDGSYEQYF
TGCAGTGCTAGAGATCAGGACGGATCCTACGAGCAGTACTTC
>few|TRBJ2-5|17|-|TRBV5-6
CASSLEIGGALQETQYF
TGTGCCAGCAGCTTGGAAATTGGGGGAGCCTTACAAGAGACCCAGTACTTC
>-|TRBJ2-1|14|TRBD1|TRBV18
CASSPGDRNNEQFF
TGTGCCAGCTCACCCGGGGACAGGAACAATGAGCAGTTCTTC
>-|TRBJ2-3|16|TRBD1|TRBV6-1
CASSERLQGESDTQYF
TGTGCCAGCAGTGAAAGGCTACAGGGGGAGTCAGATACGCAGTATTTT
>few|TRBJ2-3|15|-|TRBV28
CASSRGSGGTDTQYF
TGTGCCAGCAGCAGAGGTAGCGGAGGCACAGATACGCAGTATTTT
>-|TRBJ2-7|15|TRBD1|TRBV7-9
CASSPGPTGSYEQYF
TGTGCCAGCAGCCCCGGCCCGACAGGGTCCTACGAGCAGTACTTC
>-|TRBJ1-2|13|-|TRBV14
CASSPGSDYGYTF
TGTGCCAGCAGCCCCGGGTCCGACTATGGCTACACCTTC
>few|TRBJ2-7|17|TRBD2|TRBV19
CASSILPAAGGFYEQYF
TGTGCCAGTAGTATTTTACCGGCGGCGGGAGGATTCTACGAGCAGTACTTC
>few|TRBJ1-5|14|TRBD1|TRBV27
CASSLTGSVQPQHF
TGTGCCAGCAGTTTGACAGGGTCAGTCCAGCCCCAGCATTTT
>-|TRBJ2-1|15|TRBD2|TRBV20-1
CSVRTGGRPYNEQFF
TGCAGTGTAAGAACGGGCGGGAGGCCCTACAATGAGCAGTTCTTC
>many|TRBJ2-1|19|-|TRBV27
CASSLGFVFRGTEGDEQFF
TGTGCCAGCAGTTTAGGTTTTGTGTTTCGGGGGACGGAGGGCGATGAGCAGTTCTTC
>few|TRBJ1-4|15|-|TRBV6-7
CASSEPRTPNEKLFF
TGTGCCAGCAGTGAGCCGAGGACACCGAATGAAAAACTGTTTTTT
>few|TRBJ1-3|14|-|TRBV9
CASTDKPSGNTIYF
TGTGCCAGCACGGACAAACCCTCTGGAAACACCATATATTTT
>few|TRBJ1-4|18|-|TRBV7-6
CASSLGTKLRGINEKLFF
TGTGCCAGCAGCTTGGGGACGAAACTCAGGGGAATTAATGAAAAACTGTTTTTT
>-|TRBJ2-7|13|-|TRBV2
CASSEGQVYEQYF
TGTGCCAGCAGTGAGGGGCAGGTCTACGAGCAGTACTTC
>-|TRBJ2-7|14|-|TRBV7-4
CARSLRAGYGEQYF
TGTGCCAGAAGCTTACGGGCAGGGTATGGAGAGCAGTACTTC
>many|TRBJ2-5|15|-|TRBV11-2
CASSLSSGAHETQYF
TGTGCCAGCAGCTTATCATCGGGGGCCCACGAGACCCAGTACTTC
>-|TRBJ2-7|15|TRBD1|TRBV5-6
CASSPAGTGLYEQYF
TGTGCCAGCAGCCCGGCTGGGACAGGGCTCTACGAGCAGTACTTC
>once|TRBJ2-3|15|TRBD2|TRBV6-5
CASSISGRAKDTQYF
TGTGCCAGCAGCATTAGCGGGAGGGCAAAAGATACGCAGTATTTT
>many|TRBJ2-5|15|-|TRBV7-3
CASSLKGGFQETQYF
TGTGCCAGCAGCTTAAAGGGGGGGTTTCAAGAGACCCAGTACTTC
>-|TRBJ1-1|13|-|TRBV5-1
CASGMKWNTEAFF
TGCGCCAGCGGAATGAAATGGAACACTGAAGCTTTCTTT
>-|TRBJ1-1|17|-|TRBV14
CASSLQGSGLKNTEAFF
TGTGCCAGCAGCCTTCAGGGGAGCGGGCTTAAGAACACTGAAGCTTTCTTT
>many|TRBJ1-2|12|-|TRBV6-2/TRBV6-3
CASSYTGDGYTF
TGTGCCAGCAGTTACACGGGAGATGGCTACACCTTC
>many|TRBJ2-4|18|TRBD1|TRBV11-2
CASSKDRVYPGAKNIQYF
TGTGCCAGCAGCAAAGACAGGGTGTACCCCGGAGCCAAAAACATTCAGTACTTC
>many|TRBJ2-1|16|TRBD2|TRBV7-2
CASSLLAGASYNEQFF
TGTGCCAGCAGCCTCCTAGCGGGAGCCTCTTACAATGAGCAGTTCTTC
>many|TRBJ2-2|14|-|TRBV7-6
CASRQSTSTGELFF
TGTGCCAGCAGACAATCAACTAGCACCGGGGAGCTGTTTTTT
>few|TRBJ1-2|15|-|TRBV5-1
CASSFGQHGGYGYTF
TGCGCCAGCAGCTTCGGACAGCACGGGGGCTATGGCTACACCTTC
>few|TRBJ2-6|15|-|TRBV4-2
CASSQGPRPANVLTF
TGTGCCAGCAGCCAAGGTCCGCGCCCGGCCAACGTCCTGACTTTC
>few|TRBJ2-1|15|-|TRBV27
CASSFPGAPNNEQFF
TGTGCCAGCAGTTTTCCCGGGGCGCCCAACAATGAGCAGTTCTTC
>-|TRBJ1-4|13|TRBD1|TRBV15
CATSIQGVEKLFF
TGTGCCACCAGCATACAGGGGGTTGAAAAACTGTTTTTT
>few|TRBJ1-1|14|TRBD1|TRBV12-3/TRBV12-4
CASTSTGADTEAFF
TGTGCCAGCACCTCGACAGGGGCGGACACTGAAGCTTTCTTT
>many|TRBJ2-6|15|-|TRBV7-6
CASSLGSKGANVLTF
TGTGCCAGCAGCTTAGGCTCGAAGGGGGCCAACGTCCTGACTTTC
>few|TRBJ1-5|14|-|TRBV6-6
CASTSLGSTQPQHF
TGTGCCAGCACCTCACTAGGGTCCACTCAGCCCCAGCATTTT
>few|TRBJ2-5|13|-|TRBV28
CATAGLIQETQYF
TGTGCCACCGCGGGGTTAATCCAAGAGACCCAGTACTTC
>few|TRBJ2-1|16|-|TRBV25-1
CASSSVGASSYNEQFF
TGTGCCAGCAGTAGCGTAGGAGCGAGCTCCTACAATGAGCAGTTCTTC
>few|TRBJ1-1|13|-|TRBV19
CASSIWGATEAFF
TGTGCCAGTAGTATATGGGGGGCGACTGAAGCTTTCTTT